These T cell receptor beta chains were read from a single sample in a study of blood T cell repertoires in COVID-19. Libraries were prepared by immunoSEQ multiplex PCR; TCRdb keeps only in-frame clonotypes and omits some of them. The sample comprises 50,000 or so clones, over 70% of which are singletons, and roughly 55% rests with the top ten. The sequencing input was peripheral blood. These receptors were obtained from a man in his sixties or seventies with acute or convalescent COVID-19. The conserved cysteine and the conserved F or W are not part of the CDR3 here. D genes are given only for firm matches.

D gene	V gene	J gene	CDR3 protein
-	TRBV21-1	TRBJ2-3	ASLRRRGSGSPSSSTDTQY
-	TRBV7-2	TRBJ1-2	ASSLVEGYYGYT
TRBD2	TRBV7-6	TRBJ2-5	ASSLTGSGSETQY
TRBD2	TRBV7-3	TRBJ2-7	ASSPGGTSGVYEQY
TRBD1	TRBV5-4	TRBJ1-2	ASRGDRVSGYT
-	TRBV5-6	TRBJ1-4	ASSPMGTATNEKLF
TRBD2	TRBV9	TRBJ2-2	ASSVASLAGGRSGELF
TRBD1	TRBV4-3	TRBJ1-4	ASSQVGNRGEKLF
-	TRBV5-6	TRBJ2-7	ASSLPGHPYEQY
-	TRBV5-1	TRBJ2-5	ASSLVAGIQETQY
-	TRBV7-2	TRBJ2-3	ASSGPPGGAGSTDTQY
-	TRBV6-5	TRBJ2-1	ASSSSTGNEQF
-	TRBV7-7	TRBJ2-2	ASSLFGSLSAGELF
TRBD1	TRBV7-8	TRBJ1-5	ASSLSRTGSSNQPQH
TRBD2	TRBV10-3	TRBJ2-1	AIKGLAGVEQF
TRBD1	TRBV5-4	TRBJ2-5	ASSGDRGVETQY
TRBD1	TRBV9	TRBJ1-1	ASSAPGQLNTEAF
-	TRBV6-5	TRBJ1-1	ASSYGATEAF
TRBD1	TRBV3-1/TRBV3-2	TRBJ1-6	ASSLRRGQLNSPLH
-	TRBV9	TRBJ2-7	ASSSTGGVGGREQY
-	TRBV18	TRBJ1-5	ASSPSNSVNQPQH
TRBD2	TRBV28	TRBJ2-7	ASRLAGPSYEQY
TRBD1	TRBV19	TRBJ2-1	ASSPGQYNEQF
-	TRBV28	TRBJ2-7	ASGAEQY
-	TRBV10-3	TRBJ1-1	AIRGSRGVDTEAF
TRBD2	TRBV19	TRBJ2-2	ASSIFGAGENTGELF
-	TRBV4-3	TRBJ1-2	ASSQEIAGTGGYT